This entry features one T cell receptor (beta chain) sequence. Sequenced by immunoSEQ multiplex PCR; TCRdb stores in-frame clones only, minus some. The data contain hundreds of thousands of clones, roughly 90% of them singletons. This CDR3 comprises 15 residues. The germline gives CDR1 PRHDT, CDR2 FYEKMQ (reference sequence). After removal of 2 bases from V and 3 bases from J, the junction contained 5 bases not matched to a gene. This sample is drawn from a study of shared T cell receptors in the human thymus. The same specimen was also included in a second study, on human thymus T cells. That work contributes: Donation came from healthy Finnish infants having corrective surgery for congenital heart defects. Thymus was obtained from resections taken during corrective heart surgery. Gene usage for V and J segments appeared biased in thymic and blood repertoires.

This chain uses TRBV13 with TRBJ2-7, with 9 bases aligning to TRBD2. The sequence came from a boy under two years old with a congenital heart defect. The source material was thymocytes. CDR3 protein: CASSLKRGRDYEQYF. CDR3 sequence (DNA): TGTGCCAGCAGCTTAAAGCGCGGGAGGGACTACGAGCAGTACTTC.